The 8 T cell receptor beta chains presented below share a single source sample, sequenced in a study of OX40 agonist ivuxolimab in advanced cancers. The method behind the library was the immunoSEQ multiplex PCR assay. In its TCRdb copy, this immuneACCESS table keeps in-frame sequences only and misses some clones. Where compared with another copy, unresolved V genes explain less than half of these, and the others have no known cause. The sample table holds 30,000 to 45,000 clones, of which around 82% were seen once. Around 2% of the sample lies in the top ten. The starting material was CD4+ or CD8+ T cells sorted from blood, obtained in a trial of the OX40 agonist ivuxolimab. The receptors were gathered from an adult with an advanced solid tumor such as melanoma, head and neck, liver or kidney cancer.

The chain uses TRBV5-6 and TRBJ2-3; TRBD1 matches at 11 bases. V shed 4 bases and J 4 bases; nucleotides not matched to a gene: 8. Germline CDR1 and CDR2: SGHDT and YYEEEE. The CDR3 covers 16 residues. CDR3 nucleotide sequence: TGTGCCAGCAGCCAATCCCGGACAGGGGGCGCAGATACGCAGTATTTT. Protein: CASSQSRTGGADTQYF.

The chain combines TRBV6-1 with TRBJ2-7; possible D gene TRBD2, 5 bases. The CDR3 consists of 14 residues. Trimming removed 4 bases at V and 1 base at J, with 11 bases between. CDR1 is MNHNS and CDR2 is SASEGT in the germline V gene. CDR3 coding DNA: TGTGCCAGCAGTGTTGTTCGGACTTCCTACGAGCAGTACTTC. Its translation: CASSVVRTSYEQYF.

This chain connects TRBV10-1 to TRBJ2-3; TRBD1 agrees at 8 bases. The germline V gene encodes CDR1 WNHNN and CDR2 SYGVQD (reference sequence). There are 14 residues in the CDR3. J gave up 0 bases and V 5 bases, and 1 base lay outside the gene matches. The DNA for the CDR3 is TGCGCCAGCAGTCGGACAGGGAGCACAGATACGCAGTATTTT. Amino acid sequence: CASSRTGSTDTQYF.

Notes on this clone: Its ends do not fully match the called genes, so a read error is possible. The chain joins TRBV6-6 to TRBJ1-2, with 9 bases lining up with TRBD1. The CDR3 runs to 16 residues. Germline V gene sequence: CDR1 MNHNY, CDR2 SVGAGI (reference sequence). The CDR3 nucleotides read TGTGTCAGCAATAATGGACCGGGGACAGGGTTCTATGGCTACACCTTC. It encodes CVSNNGPGTGFYGYTF.

The chain combines TRBV7-8 with TRBJ2-7, with 9 bases fitting TRBD1. From germline, CDR1 is SGHVS and CDR2 FQNEAQ. CDR3 length: 14 residues. J gave up 5 bases and V 3 bases, and 5 bases lay outside the gene matches. The CDR3 spells CASSFRTGVNEQYF. As DNA, the CDR3 is TGTGCCAGCAGCTTCAGGACAGGGGTAAACGAGCAGTACTTC.

J is TRBJ2-5 and V is TRBV6-6; D is uncertain. This CDR3 is 16 amino acids long. Deletions cut 6 bases from V and 2 bases from J, with 19 bases between. CDR1 is MNHNY, CDR2 SVGAGI, per germline (reference sequence). CDR3 bases: TGTGCCAGCAGCAACTCTAGAACCGCTAGGCAAGAGACCCAGTACTTC. This sequence encodes CASSNSRTARQETQYF.

The genes are TRBV5-5 and TRBJ1-2; 7 nucleotides align to TRBD1. This CDR3 is 14 amino acids long. CDR1 is SGHKS, CDR2 YYEKEE, per germline (reference sequence). J was trimmed by 8 bases and V by 1 base; bases with no gene match: 8. The CDR3 bases are TGTGCCAGCAGCTTGAGTGCAGGGGGTCACGGCTACACCTTC. It specifies CASSLSAGGHGYTF.

This rearrangement joins TRBV6-6 to TRBJ2-3; unclear D gene. The V end lost 6 bases, the J end lost 2 bases, and 3 bases lay between the germline ends. This CDR3 has 11 residues. Per germline, CDR1 MNHNY and CDR2 SVGAGI (reference sequence). The CDR3 DNA sequence: TGTGCCAGCAGCCCCACAGATACGCAGTATTTT. Residues: CASSPTDTQYF.